The rows below give T cell receptor beta chains drawn from one sample of a study of blood T cell repertoires in COVID-19. The table came from immunoSEQ multiplex PCR; TCRdb's copy has only in-frame clones and leaves some out. The sample shows about 150,000 clones, roughly 80% of them seen only once. The sample comprised peripheral blood. The receptor set was obtained from an older man with acute or convalescent COVID-19. CDR3s include the opening cysteine and the closing phenylalanine or tryptophan. A D gene is named only where the DNA matches it firmly. The size field is filled for only some rows; it gives once, few, many or a size class.

>TRBV6-5|few|TRBJ2-2|NA
CASSRRTQNTGELFF
TGTGCCAGCAGCCGAAGGACACAAAACACCGGGGAGCTGTTTTTT
>TRBV6-6|many|TRBJ1-2|TRBD1
CASTGDRGFFYGYTF
TGTGCCAGCACTGGGGACAGGGGTTTTTTCTATGGCTACACCTTC
>TRBV7-2|NA|TRBJ2-2|NA
CASSQFSGTNTGELFF
TGTGCCAGCAGCCAATTTTCGGGGACGAACACCGGGGAGCTGTTTTTT
>TRBV6-8|NA|TRBJ2-3|TRBD1
CASRHAQGGPDTQYF
TGTGCCAGCAGACACGCACAGGGGGGACCAGATACGCAGTATTTT
>TRBV12-3/TRBV12-4|few|TRBJ2-3|NA
CASSLIGDTQYF
TGTGCCAGCAGTTTAATCGGGGATACGCAGTATTTT
>TRBV7-2|NA|TRBJ2-2|NA
CASSQEARNTGELFF
TGTGCCAGCAGCCAAGAGGCCAGGAACACCGGGGAGCTGTTTTTT
>TRBV5-4|NA|TRBJ2-5|TRBD2
CASSSFVRAGGQETQYF
TGTGCCAGCAGCTCCTTCGTTCGAGCGGGGGGGCAGGAGACCCAGTACTTC
>TRBV14|NA|TRBJ1-1|NA
CASSRTGTEAFF
TGTGCCAGCAGCCGAACGGGGACTGAAGCTTTCTTT
>TRBV7-9|NA|TRBJ2-1|TRBD1
CASSPGQGSYNEQFF
TGTGCCAGCAGCCCGGGACAGGGGTCCTACAATGAGCAGTTCTTC
>TRBV4-2|NA|TRBJ1-4|NA
CASSQTQANEKLFF
TGTGCCAGCAGCCAAACGCAGGCTAATGAAAAACTGTTTTTT
>TRBV25-1|NA|TRBJ1-4|NA
CASSEEGSGEKLFF
TGTGCCAGCAGTGAGGAGGGGAGCGGGGAAAAACTGTTTTTT
>TRBV2|few|TRBJ1-1|TRBD1
CASGQTGGTEAFF
TGTGCCAGCGGGCAGACAGGGGGCACTGAAGCTTTCTTT
>TRBV10-2|NA|TRBJ2-2|TRBD2
CASTLRTSGGSSPGELFF
TGCGCCAGCACCCTGCGGACTAGCGGGGGGTCCTCACCCGGGGAGCTGTTTTTT
>TRBV7-2|NA|TRBJ1-1|NA
CASSFWGLNTEAFF
TGTGCCAGCAGCTTCTGGGGGCTTAACACTGAAGCTTTCTTT
>TRBV10-2|NA|TRBJ2-1|NA
CASSELNEQFF
TGCGCCAGCAGTGAACTGAATGAGCAGTTCTTC
>TRBV6-5|NA|TRBJ2-4|NA
CASRDRMENIQYF
TGTGCCAGCAGGGACAGAATGGAAAACATTCAGTACTTC
>TRBV27|NA|TRBJ1-4|NA
CASSLQGLEKLFF
TGTGCCAGCAGTTTGCAGGGGCTTGAAAAACTGTTTTTT
>TRBV7-9|NA|TRBJ1-1|NA
CASPEASGTEAFF
TGTGCCAGCCCCGAAGCATCCGGGACTGAAGCTTTCTTT
>TRBV5-1|NA|TRBJ2-1|TRBD1
CASSSGGLGNEQFF
TGCGCCAGCAGCTCAGGGGGCTTAGGGAATGAGCAGTTCTTC
>TRBV4-1|NA|TRBJ1-5|NA
CASSHIEDNQPQHF
TGCGCCAGCAGCCATATAGAGGATAATCAGCCCCAGCATTTT
>TRBV6-2/TRBV6-3|few|TRBJ1-6|NA
CASSWDTNNSPLHF
TGTGCCAGCAGTTGGGACACAAATAATTCACCCCTCCACTTT
>TRBV6-5|NA|TRBJ1-5|TRBD1
CASGPTGALQPQHF
TGTGCCAGCGGACCGACAGGGGCGCTTCAGCCCCAGCATTTT
>TRBV7-2|NA|TRBJ2-7|TRBD1
CASSNRQGPGEQYF
TGTGCCAGCAGCAACAGACAGGGGCCGGGGGAGCAGTACTTC
>TRBV13|NA|TRBJ1-2|TRBD1
CASSLGRQGHGYTF
TGTGCCAGCAGCTTAGGTCGACAGGGCCATGGCTACACCTTC
>TRBV6-5|NA|TRBJ2-1|NA
CASTPPGGDEQFF
TGTGCCAGCACGCCCCCCGGAGGGGATGAGCAGTTCTTC
>TRBV6-2/TRBV6-3|few|TRBJ2-7|NA
CASSHRTEGYEQYF
TGTGCCAGCAGCCACAGAACGGAGGGGTACGAGCAGTACTTC
>TRBV29-1|NA|TRBJ1-1|TRBD1
CGGTGGFNTEAFF
TGCGGCGGAACAGGGGGCTTCAACACTGAAGCTTTCTTT
>TRBV5-6|NA|TRBJ1-4|NA
CASSLGRANEKLFF
TGTGCCAGCAGCTTGGGGAGGGCTAATGAAAAACTGTTTTTT
>TRBV5-1|NA|TRBJ2-5|TRBD2
CASSSELRGGQETQYF
TGCGCCAGCAGCTCCGAACTCCGGGGGGGGCAAGAGACCCAGTACTTC
>TRBV6-1|NA|TRBJ1-1|TRBD1
CASSEQGVNTEAFF
TGTGCCAGCAGTGAGCAGGGGGTGAACACTGAAGCTTTCTTT
>TRBV28|NA|TRBJ2-3|TRBD2
CASSPGPGLAEVRYSQYF
TGTGCCAGCAGTCCTGGCCCGGGACTAGCGGAGGTTAGATACTCGCAGTATTTT
>TRBV5-1|NA|TRBJ2-2|TRBD2
CASGDTGGGELFF
TGCGCCAGCGGCGATACGGGGGGCGGGGAGCTGTTTTTT
>TRBV13|NA|TRBJ2-2|TRBD2
CASSLSPGLAVTGELFF
TGTGCCAGCAGTTTGTCTCCGGGACTAGCGGTCACCGGGGAGCTGTTTTTT
>TRBV19|NA|TRBJ1-4|NA
CASRTPGLHEKLFF
TGTGCCAGTAGGACACCGGGACTTCACGAAAAACTGTTTTTT
>TRBV3-1/TRBV3-2|NA|TRBJ1-6|NA
CASSQGGGANSPLHF
TGTGCCAGCAGCCAAGGTGGGGGCGCTAATTCACCCCTCCACTTT
>TRBV7-2|NA|TRBJ1-1|TRBD1
CASRTGQGKAFF
TGTGCCAGCAGAACCGGACAGGGAAAAGCTTTCTTT
>TRBV10-2|NA|TRBJ1-1|NA
CASSERTAGNTEAFF
TGCGCCAGCAGTGAGCGGACAGCTGGGAACACTGAAGCTTTCTTT
>TRBV28|NA|TRBJ1-3|NA
CASSLSGTGNTIYF
TGTGCCAGCAGTTTAAGCGGGACTGGAAACACCATATATTTT
>TRBV2|NA|TRBJ1-5|NA
CASAGGSYSNQPQHF
TGTGCCAGCGCCGGGGGAAGTTATAGCAATCAGCCCCAGCATTTT
>TRBV19|NA|TRBJ1-4|NA
CASSTQDEKLFF
TGTGCCAGTAGTACACAGGATGAAAAACTGTTTTTT
>TRBV5-4|NA|TRBJ2-5|NA
CASSTDGGGSETQYF
TGTGCCAGCAGCACCGACGGCGGGGGCTCAGAGACCCAGTACTTC